Included here is one TCR beta chain sequence, with context. The repertoire was sequenced with immunoSEQ multiplex PCR; TCRdb's copy has only in-frame clones and lacks some. The sample contains roughly 91,000 clones, approximately 81% of which appear only once. The CDR3 spans 11 residues. V shed 3 bases and J shed 5 bases, with 5 bases lying between them. Germline lookup yields CDR1 DFQATT and CDR2 SNEGSKA (reference sequence). The sample originates from a study of PD-L1 blockade in urothelial cancer. Regarding time point: pretreatment peripheral blood. The chain employs TRBV20-1 and TRBJ2-1; D is unresolved. This specimen was PBMCs, taken around atezolizumab (anti-PD-L1) treatment. The receptor was derived from a man aged 60-69 years with urothelial cancer. CDR3 sequence (DNA): TGCAGTGCTAGTAGTGACAATGAGCAGTTCTTC. This codes for CSASSDNEQFF.